Presented here are 2 T cell receptor beta chains from one specimen sequenced in a study of post-analysis software for immune sequencing data. For these receptors, no antigen is known. Study-wide results and caveats: TRBV segments more frequent in patients than in controls numbered roughly 5 and included TRBV5-6, TRBV5-1 and TRBV20-1.

Unique molecular identifiers were carried by the TCR beta cDNA libraries. TCRdb re-analysed the PCR reads in MiXCR, keeping a single row per CDR3 protein. The sample includes approximately 690,000 distinct CDR3 sequences, 55% to 60% seen only once; the top ten take over 9%. Input material: blood. The receptors were sampled from a girl aged 2 to 10 with multiple sclerosis.

V gene TRBV20-1 combines with J gene TRBJ2-7, with 10 bases lining up with TRBD2. From germline, CDR1 is DFQATT and CDR2 SNEGSKA (reference sequence). The CDR3 is 18 residues long. Losses at the gene ends were 6 bases for V and 1 base for J; bases not matched to a gene: 18. This CDR3 reads CSATRGIAGGMKSYEQYF. The CDR3 nucleotides read TGCAGTGCGACAAGGGGGATAGCGGGAGGAATGAAATCCTACGAGCAGTACTTC.

This rearrangement joins TRBV6-1 to TRBJ1-5; D is unclear. The length of the CDR3 is 13 residues. Germline V gene sequence: CDR1 MNHNS, CDR2 SASEGT. The ends were cut back, 2 bases at V and 7 bases at J, with 9 bases in the middle. In DNA form, the CDR3 reads TGTGCCAGCAGTGAATTCGGAGGGCAGCCCCAGCATTTT. Translating gives CASSEFGGQPQHF.